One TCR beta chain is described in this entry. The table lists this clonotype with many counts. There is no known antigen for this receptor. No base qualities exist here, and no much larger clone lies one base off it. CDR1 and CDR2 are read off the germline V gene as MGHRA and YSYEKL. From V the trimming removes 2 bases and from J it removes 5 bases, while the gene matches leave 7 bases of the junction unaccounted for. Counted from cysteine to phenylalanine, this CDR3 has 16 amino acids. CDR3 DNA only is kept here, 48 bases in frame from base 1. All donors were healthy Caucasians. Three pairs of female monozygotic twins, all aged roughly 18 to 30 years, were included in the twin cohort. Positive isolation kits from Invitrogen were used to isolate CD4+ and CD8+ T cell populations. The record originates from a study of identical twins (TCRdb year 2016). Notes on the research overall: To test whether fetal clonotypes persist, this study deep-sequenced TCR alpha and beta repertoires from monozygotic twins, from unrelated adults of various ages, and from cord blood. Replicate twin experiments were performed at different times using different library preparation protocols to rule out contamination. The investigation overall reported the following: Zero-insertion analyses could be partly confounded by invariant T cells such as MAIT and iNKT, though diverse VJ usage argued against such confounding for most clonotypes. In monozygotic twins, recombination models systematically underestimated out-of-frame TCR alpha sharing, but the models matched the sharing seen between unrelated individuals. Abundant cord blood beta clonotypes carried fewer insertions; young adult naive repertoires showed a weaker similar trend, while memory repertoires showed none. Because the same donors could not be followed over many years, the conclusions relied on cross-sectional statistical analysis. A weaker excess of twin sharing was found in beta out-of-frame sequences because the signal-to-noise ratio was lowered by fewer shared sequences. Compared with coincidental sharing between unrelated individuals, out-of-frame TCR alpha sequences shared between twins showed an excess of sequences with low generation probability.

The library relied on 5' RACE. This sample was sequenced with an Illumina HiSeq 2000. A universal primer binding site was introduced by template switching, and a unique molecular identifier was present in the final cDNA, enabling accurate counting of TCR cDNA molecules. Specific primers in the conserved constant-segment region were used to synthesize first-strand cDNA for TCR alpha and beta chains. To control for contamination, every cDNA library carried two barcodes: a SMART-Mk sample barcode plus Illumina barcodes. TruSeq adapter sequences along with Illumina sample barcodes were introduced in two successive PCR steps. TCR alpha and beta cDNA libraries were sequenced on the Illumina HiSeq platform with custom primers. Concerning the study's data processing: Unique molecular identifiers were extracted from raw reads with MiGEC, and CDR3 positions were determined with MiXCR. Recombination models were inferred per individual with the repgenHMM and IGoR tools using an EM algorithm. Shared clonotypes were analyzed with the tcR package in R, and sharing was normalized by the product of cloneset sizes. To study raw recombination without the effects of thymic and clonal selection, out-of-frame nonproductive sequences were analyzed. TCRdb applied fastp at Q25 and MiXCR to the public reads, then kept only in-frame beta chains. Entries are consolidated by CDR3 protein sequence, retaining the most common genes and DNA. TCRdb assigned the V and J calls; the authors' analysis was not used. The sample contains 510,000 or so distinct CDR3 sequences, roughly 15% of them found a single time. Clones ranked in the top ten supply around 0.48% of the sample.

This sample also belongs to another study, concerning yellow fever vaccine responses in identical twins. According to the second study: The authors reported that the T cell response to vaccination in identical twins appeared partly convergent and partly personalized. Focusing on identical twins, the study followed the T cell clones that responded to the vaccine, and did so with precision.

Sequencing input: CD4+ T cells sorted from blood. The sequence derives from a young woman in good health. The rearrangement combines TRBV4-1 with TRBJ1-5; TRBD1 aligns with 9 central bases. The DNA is TGCGCCAGCAGCCAATCCGGGACAGGGAATGATCAGCCCCAGCATTTT. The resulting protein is CASSQSGTGNDQPQHF.